Below, one TCR beta chain is given with its context. Its specificity is not known. The CDR3 runs to 13 residues. Trimming shortened V by 3 bases and J by 5 bases, and 9 bases separated the two germline ends. Germline V gene lookup returns CDR1 LNHDA and CDR2 SQIVND (reference sequence). These data come from a study of T-cell memory formation after mild COVID-19. The wider study: Largely, TCR clusters stayed within a single donor. Findings and caveats of the study: Some clones that responded turned up in pre-infection memory, which suggests that cross-reactive memory joined in.

With constant-segment primers, 5'RACE yielded cDNA libraries of TCR alpha and TCR beta that carried sample barcodes and UMIs. MiXCR, run by TCRdb on the 5' RACE reads, gives a single entry per CDR3 protein. The sample has under 300,000 distinct CDR3 sequences, 7% to 10% seen once. The TCR originated in a man in his late teens or twenties who had mild COVID-19 (a few samples of this study predate the infection). Cell type and time point are not known. Material: PBMCs or a T cell subset sorted from them (not recorded which). The genes are TRBV19 and TRBJ2-3; D is possibly TRBD1 or TRBD2 (5 bases each). The CDR3 DNA reads TGTGCCAGTAGTATTCCAGGGAGAGATACGCAGTATTTT. Protein sequence: CASSIPGRDTQYF.